This paragraph covers one T cell receptor beta chain sequence. The antigen remains unidentified. This entry belongs to a study of naive CD8 T cells in extremely preterm neonates. Profiling relied on immunoSEQ multiplex PCR, and the TCRdb table lists in-frame clones only, not all of them. The table shows several thousand clones, with about 98% occurring only once. Points from the study as a whole: Shared CDR3 nucleotide sequences: preterm about 2.8%, term 0.4% to 0.5%, children about 0.029%, adults 0.01%.

This receptor was identified in a human donor in good health. Sample: naive CD8+ T cells from blood.

CDR3 DNA: TGTGCCAGCTGGGGAAATAGCGGGAGTCACACCGGGGAGCTGTTTTTT. It encodes CASWGNSGSHTGELFF. J is TRBJ2-2 and V is TRBV27, with 9 nucleotides matching TRBD2. The ends lost 8 bases at V and 3 bases at J; junction bases unmatched: 10. The germline V gene encodes CDR1 MNHEY and CDR2 SMNVEV (reference sequence). The CDR3 is made up of 16 amino acids.